This T cell receptor (beta chain) was sequenced during a study of blood T cell repertoires in COVID-19. Study-wide background: Specimens from acute and convalescent COVID-19 originated in the United States, Italy and Spain. Nucleic acid was either cDNA or gDNA, and it came from T cells, B-cell-depleted T cells, or PBMCs.

Per the original methods: Estimated nucleated cell counts came from reference gene primer amplification. This table comes from immunoSEQ multiplex PCR, and its TCRdb copy is limited to in-frame clones, with some not included. V, J and clone size were drawn from that table, and D and trimming were deduced from the DNA. The repertoire holds more than 150,000 clones, with roughly 76% as singletons. V was shortened by 1 base and J by 0 bases, with 7 bases between the two germline ends. There are 15 residues in the CDR3. CDR1 SEHNR and CDR2 FQNEAQ come from the germline V gene (reference sequence). It was during active infection that Seattle patients were enrolled and then longitudinally followed.

The sequence was collected from a woman aged 80 or over with COVID-19, enrolled during active disease. The chain combines TRBV7-9 with TRBJ1-5; D call uncertain. Material: peripheral blood. Here the CDR3 DNA reads TGTGCCAGCAGCTTAGGGCAGAATAGCAATCAGCCCCAGCATTTT. Translating gives CASSLGQNSNQPQHF. Full variable domain (missing parts from reference TRBV7-9 and TRBJ1-5): DTGVSQNPRHKITKRGQNVTFRCDPISEHNRLYWYRQTLGQGPEFLTYFQNEAQLEKSRLLSDRFSAERPKGSFSTLEIQRTEQGDSAMYLCASSLGQNSNQPQHFGDGTRLSIL.